Reported below is one T cell receptor beta chain. The target antigen is unknown. Germline CDR1 and CDR2: MNHEY and SMNVEV (reference sequence). The V gene end was trimmed by 5 bases and the J gene end by 4 bases; junction bases not matched to a gene: 5. The CDR3 contains 15 residues. This sample was taken from a study of shared clonotypes between healthy human individuals. Findings of the study overall: Exclusively blood specimens were collected; tissue repertoires likely differ.

The test was conducted at deep level. Unsorted PBMC replicate PCRs used approximately 300 ng DNA, 25,000 to 30,000 T cell genomes. TCRdb's table, derived via immunoSEQ multiplex PCR, lists solely in-frame clones and lacks some. The profile shows about half a million clones, about 85% of them singletons. The chain combines TRBV27 with TRBJ2-2, with 9 bases lining up with TRBD2. The receptor was isolated from a woman in her 40s in good health. Some clones in this sample may be carry-over from other donors' samples. The sample comprised PBMCs. CDR3 loop: CASSRGLARTGELFF. CDR3 nucleotide sequence: TGTGCCAGCAGTCGCGGACTAGCGCGCACCGGGGAGCTGTTTTTT.